This T cell receptor (beta chain) is drawn from a study of T cells after yellow fever vaccination. One entry per CDR3 protein results from TCRdb running MiXCR on the 5' RACE reads. The sample includes about 320,000 distinct CDR3 sequences, around 6.8% of them seen just once. This clonotype was detected many times. J was trimmed by 4 bases and V by 4 bases; bases with no gene match: 6. The CDR3 has 14 amino acids. CDR1 is SGHNT, CDR2 YYREEE, per germline (reference sequence). The V and J genes are TRBV5-4 and TRBJ2-3, with TRBD2 matching over 7 bases. The specimen was PBMCs, collected roughly 47 days after the first yellow fever vaccination. This clonotype was sampled from a man aged 18-30 years who received the YFV17D yellow fever vaccine. CDR3 protein: CASSRPGGPDTQYF. The CDR3 nucleotides read TGTGCCAGCAGCCGACCGGGGGGTCCAGATACGCAGTATTTT. The full variable domain, rest sourced from reference TRBV5-4 and TRBJ2-3, is ETGVTQSPTHLIKTRGQQVTLRCSSQSGHNTVSWYQQALGQGPQFIFQYYREEENGRGNFPPRFSGLQFPNYSSELNVNALELDDSALYLCASSRPGGPDTQYFGPGTRLTVL.